This passage covers 13 T cell receptor beta chains from one sample sequenced in a study of breast tumors, draining lymph nodes, adjacent tissues. A single record per CDR3 protein comes from TCRdb applying MiXCR to the multiplex PCR reads. In the table there are about 230,000 distinct CDR3 sequences, roughly 32% of which are singletons. Axillary draining lymph nodes of breast cancer patients supplied the node samples. What was sequenced was axillary lymph node tissue. These receptors were taken from a female donor with breast cancer. Some clones in this sample may be carry-over from other donors' samples.

This clonotype was detected many times. CDR3 amino acids: CASSKRDSQETQYF. CDR3 DNA sequence: TGTGCCAGCAGCAAAAGGGACAGCCAAGAGACCCAGTACTTC. The chain employs TRBV11-3 and TRBJ2-5, with 7 bases fitting TRBD1. V lost 5 bases, J lost 1 base, and 4 bases stayed unmatched. CDR1 and CDR2 (germline): SGHNT, YENEEA. The CDR3 has 14 amino acids.

The rearrangement links TRBV7-2 to TRBJ2-3; 8 nucleotides line up with TRBD2. Losses at the gene ends were 6 bases for V and 6 bases for J; bases not matched to a gene: 14. Germline CDR1 is SGHTA and CDR2 is FQGNSA. The CDR3 runs 16 residues. The CDR3 is CASSAVEGPSGDTQYF. The CDR3 DNA is TGTGCCAGCAGTGCTGTAGAGGGCCCTAGCGGGGATACGCAGTATTTT.

This clonotype was seen just once. The chain combines TRBV6-5 with TRBJ2-7; D call uncertain. This CDR3 has 12 residues. Germline V gives CDR1 MNHEY, CDR2 SVGAGI. Trimming stripped 4 bases from V and 1 base from J, with 5 bases between. In nucleotides, the CDR3 is TGTGCCAGCAGTTCCCCTTCCTACGAGCAGTACTTC. It codes for CASSSPSYEQYF.

This clonotype came up many times. The V gene is TRBV9, the J gene TRBJ2-1, with D possibly being TRBD1 (5 bases). Germline V gene sequence: CDR1 SGDLS, CDR2 YYNGEE. The ends were cut back, 8 bases at V and 10 bases at J, with 13 bases in the middle. This CDR3 has 11 residues. The CDR3 sequence is CASGVGAEQFF. In nucleotides, the CDR3 is TGTGCCAGTGGGGTTGGGGCCGAGCAGTTCTTC. Looking up the rest from reference TRBV9 and TRBJ2-1 gives the full variable domain: DSGVTQTPKHLITATGQRVTLRCSPRSGDLSVYWYQQSLDQGLQFLIQYYNGEERAKGNILERFSAQQFPDLHSELNLSSLELGDSALYFCASGVGAEQFFGPGTRLTVL.

V is TRBV7-2 and J is TRBJ2-3, with D tentatively TRBD1 (5 bases). The J call may be in error: the DNA end matches TRBJ1-5 better. Germline V gene sequence: CDR1 SGHTA, CDR2 FQGNSA. This CDR3 has 14 residues. The CDR3 DNA is TGTGCCAGCAGCCCGGGGACTAGCACAGGTACGCAGCATTTT. It is translated as CASSPGTSTGTQHF.

This clonotype was found many times. The chain combines TRBV7-6 with TRBJ2-3, with 13 bases that match TRBD2. The CDR3 is 17 residues long. After removal of 5 bases from V and 3 bases from J, the junction contained 8 bases not matched to a gene. CDR1 is SGHVS, CDR2 FNYEAQ, per germline. The CDR3 loop is CASSRTSGRPATDTQYF. CDR3 DNA sequence: TGTGCCAGCAGCCGGACTAGCGGGAGACCGGCGACAGATACGCAGTATTTT.

This clonotype was found a few times. The CDR3 DNA reads TGTGCCAGCGTGCGTCTGGGCACTGAAGCTTTCTTT. Translating gives CASVRLGTEAFF. This chain joins TRBV12-3 or TRBV12-4 and TRBJ1-1; D uncertain. Trimming left V 8 bases short and J 4 bases short, with 11 bases between. CDR3 size: 12 residues.

Ten or more counts support this clonotype. The CDR3 reads CAWSTERAYGYTF. DNA for the CDR3: TGTGCCTGGAGTACGGAACGGGCCTATGGCTACACCTTC. The J gene is TRBJ1-2, the V gene TRBV30; D remains unclear. Germline V lookup: CDR1 GTSNPN, CDR2 SVGIG (reference sequence). The CDR3 is 13 residues long. V was clipped by 2 bases and J by 4 bases, with 11 bases between them. Full variable domain (missing parts from reference TRBV30 and TRBJ1-2): SQTIHQWPATLVQPVGSPLSLECTVEGTSNPNLYWYRQAAGRGLQLLFYSVGIGQISSEVPQNLSASRPQDRQFILSSKKLLLSDSGFYLCAWSTERAYGYTFGSGTRLTVV.

The sample holds many counts of this clonotype. This chain links TRBV9 with TRBJ2-5, with 12 nucleotides matching TRBD2. The CDR3 consists of 15 residues. CDR1 and CDR2 from the germline V gene are SGDLS and YYNGEE. Trimming removed 3 bases from V and 3 bases from J; junction bases left unmatched: 3. In DNA, the CDR3 is TGTGCCAGCAGCGGATCTAGCGGGAGGGAAGAGACCCAGTACTTC. It specifies CASSGSSGREETQYF.

This clonotype has at least ten counts. The rearrangement joins TRBV6-5 to TRBJ1-6; D uncertain. The germline CDR1 and CDR2 sequences are MNHEY and SVGAGI. With 0 bases removed from V and 4 bases from J, the gap between germline ends came to 7 bases. The CDR3 sequence is 15 residues long. The CDR3 DNA is TGTGCCAGCAGTTACTCGATACGGTATAATTCACCCCTCCACTTT. It encodes CASSYSIRYNSPLHF.

This clonotype showed up many times. The V call is TRBV5-8, the J call TRBJ1-6; 10 nucleotides line up with TRBD1. The CDR3 runs to 16 residues. Germline V gene sequence: CDR1 SGHTS, CDR2 YDEGEE. The V segment lost 4 bases and the J segment 8 bases; nucleotides outside the gene matches: 9. CDR3 bases: TGTGCCAGCAGCCGTCGGACAGGGGGTTCCTATTCACCCCTCCACTTT. The encoded protein is CASSRRTGGSYSPLHF.

In the case of this clonotype: This may arise from a read error, as a much more abundant clone is one base away. J is TRBJ2-1 and V is TRBV9, with D hard to call. The CDR3 totals 15 residues. Looked up from germline, CDR1 is SGDLS and CDR2 is YYNGEE. CDR3 sequence reads: CASSVTPSSYNEPFF. CDR3 in DNA: TGTGCCAGCAGCGTTACTCCCAGCTCCTACAATGAGCCGTTCTTC. Together with reference TRBV9 and TRBJ2-1, the CDR3 gives the full variable domain: DSGVTQTPKHLITATGQRVTLRCSPRSGDLSVYWYQQSLDQGLQFLIQYYNGEERAKGNILERFSAQQFPDLHSELNLSSLELGDSALYFCASSVTPSSYNEPFFGPGTRLTVL.

In the case of this clonotype: A clone one base away is much larger, so this may be a read error. The gene calls are TRBV30 and TRBJ2-2; D is perhaps TRBD2 (6 bases). The CDR3 sequence is 15 residues long. Germline V gene lookup returns CDR1 GTSNPN and CDR2 SVGIG (reference sequence). Between the trimmed V and J ends, which lost 0 bases and 10 bases, there was a span of 18 bases. This chain's CDR3 is CAWSVRDLVAVELFF. The CDR3 coding sequence is TGTGCCTGGAGTGTCCGGGACTTGGTCGCCGTGGAGCTGTTTTTT. Full variable domain (missing parts from reference TRBV30 and TRBJ2-2): SQTIHQWPATLVQPVGSPLSLECTVEGTSNPNLYWYRQAAGRGLQLLFYSVGIGQISSEVPQNLSASRPQDRQFILSSKKLLLSDSGFYLCAWSVRDLVAVELFFGEGSRLTVL.